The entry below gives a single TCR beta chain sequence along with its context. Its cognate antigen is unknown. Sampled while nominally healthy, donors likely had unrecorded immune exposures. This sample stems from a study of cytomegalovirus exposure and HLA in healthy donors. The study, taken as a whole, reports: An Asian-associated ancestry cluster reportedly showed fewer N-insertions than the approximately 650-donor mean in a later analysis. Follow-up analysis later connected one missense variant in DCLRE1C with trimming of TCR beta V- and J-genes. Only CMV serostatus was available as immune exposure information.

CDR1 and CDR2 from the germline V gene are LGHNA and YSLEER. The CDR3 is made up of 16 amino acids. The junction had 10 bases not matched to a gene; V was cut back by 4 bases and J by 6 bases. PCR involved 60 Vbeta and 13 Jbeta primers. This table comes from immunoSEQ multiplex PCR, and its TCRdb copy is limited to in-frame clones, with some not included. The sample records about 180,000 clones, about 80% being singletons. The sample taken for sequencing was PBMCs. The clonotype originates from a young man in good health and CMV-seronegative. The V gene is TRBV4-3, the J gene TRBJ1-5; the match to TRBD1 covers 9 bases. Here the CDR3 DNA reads TGCGCCAGCAGCCTAAAGCATACAGGGGGCAGTCAGCCCCAGCATTTT. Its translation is CASSLKHTGGSQPQHF.